This TCR beta chain was identified in a study of blood T cell repertoires in COVID-19. Germline V gene data show CDR1 as SGHAT and CDR2 as FQNNGV. V was shortened by 5 bases and J by 8 bases, with 9 bases between the two germline ends. This CDR3 has 12 residues. TCRdb's table, derived via immunoSEQ multiplex PCR, lists solely in-frame clones and lacks some. This table has some 130,000 clones, 80% to 90% appearing once. Specimen: peripheral blood. The V gene is TRBV11-2, the J gene TRBJ1-4; D gene uncertain. The receptor was derived from a man between 60 and 70 years old with COVID-19, enrolled during active disease. The CDR3 protein is CASSGRGEKLFF. CDR3 DNA sequence: TGTGCCAGCAGCGGCCGGGGAGAAAAACTGTTTTTT.